This section outlines one T cell receptor beta chain sequence together with its context. What it binds is not known. Looked up from germline, CDR1 is SGHNT and CDR2 is YYREEE (reference sequence). The CDR3 has 16 amino acids. The junction had 11 bases not matched to a gene; V was cut back by 4 bases and J by 6 bases. The sample originates from a study of breast tumors, draining lymph nodes, adjacent tissues. Study-wide results and limits: Compared with basal-like, luminal-like tumors shared significantly more repertoire with nontumor tissue. Tumors had less TCR diversity than lymph nodes, more than nontumor tissue. The data were judged consistent with most tumor T cells coming from lymph node and expanding in tumor.

TCRdb fed the multiplex PCR reads into MiXCR, producing one record per CDR3 protein. The sample consists of under 150,000 distinct CDR3 sequences, around 20% of them appearing once. The lymph nodes were axillary draining lymph nodes from breast cancer patients. The receptor's source is a female donor with breast cancer. Some clones in this sample may be carry-over from other donors' samples. The V gene is TRBV5-4, the J gene TRBJ2-2; 8 bases fit TRBD1. Sequencing was performed on axillary lymph node tissue. In DNA form, the CDR3 reads TGTGCCAGCAGCCGACCGGGACAGGAAAAGGCCGGGGAGCTGTTTTTT. Translation gives CASSRPGQEKAGELFF.